Listed below are T cell receptor beta chains from one sample, sequenced in a study of early stage breast cancer tumors. Profiled with immunoSEQ multiplex PCR; TCRdb holds only in-frame clones, not every one. The sample gives approximately 33,000 clones, around 75% of which show up once; 4.7% is in the top ten. Sequenced input: blood. These receptors were collected from a person in their 40s with breast cancer. Each CDR3 is given with its conserved first and last residue. D genes are given only for firm matches. Size is omitted from some rows. Given values are once, few, many or a class for expanded clones.

v_gene	abundance	j_gene	d_gene	CDR3nt	CDR3aa
TRBV27	-	TRBJ2-3	-	TGTGCCAGCAGCCCGTCGGGCACAGATACGCAGTATTTT	CASSPSGTDTQYF
TRBV5-1	-	TRBJ1-4	-	TGCGCCAGCAGCTTGGTTCCGGGATTAAATGAAAAACTGTTTTTT	CASSLVPGLNEKLFF
TRBV7-2	few	TRBJ2-1	TRBD2	TGTGCCAGCAGCAGGACTAGCGGGAGGGCCGGTAATGAGCAGTTCTTC	CASSRTSGRAGNEQFF
TRBV9	-	TRBJ2-2	-	TGTGCCAGCAGCGTAGACCCAGCGGGTCCGAGGGCCGGGGAGCTGTTTTTT	CASSVDPAGPRAGELFF
TRBV4-3	-	TRBJ2-2	-	TGCGCCAGCAGCCAAGATACTACGAACACCGGGGAGCTGTTTTTT	CASSQDTTNTGELFF
TRBV7-9	-	TRBJ2-7	-	TGTGCCAGCAGGGGGACGGGGTACGGGCAGTACTTC	CASRGTGYGQYF
TRBV5-8	few	TRBJ2-5	-	TGTGCCAGCAGCTTTGGGGCGCAAGAGACCCAGTACTTC	CASSFGAQETQYF
TRBV5-4	-	TRBJ2-7	-	TGTGCCAGCAGCTTGGATCCCCAGCCCTACGAGCAGTACTTC	CASSLDPQPYEQYF
TRBV28	few	TRBJ1-2	-	TGTGCCAGCAGTATGATCTATGGCTACACCTTC	CASSMIYGYTF
TRBV15	-	TRBJ1-4	-	TGTGCCACCAGCAGAGATAGGGGTGAAAAACTGTTTTTT	CATSRDRGEKLFF
TRBV5-4	-	TRBJ2-6	-	TGTGCCAGCAGACCTGGGACGGCTTCTGGGGCCAACGTCCTGACTTTC	CASRPGTASGANVLTF
TRBV5-4	-	TRBJ2-3	TRBD1	TGTGCCAGCAGCTCACAGGGGGCCACAGATACGCAGTATTTT	CASSSQGATDTQYF
TRBV30	few	TRBJ2-7	-	TGTGCCTGGAGTGTACCGGGTGACTCCTACGAGCAGTACTTC	CAWSVPGDSYEQYF
TRBV25-1	-	TRBJ2-4	-	TGTGCCAGCAGTGAATATATTCGAGCGCGAGGCAAAAACATTCAGTACTTC	CASSEYIRARGKNIQYF
TRBV19	-	TRBJ2-7	TRBD2	TGTGCCAGTAGTATAGGAGGGACTAGCGGGAGCTACGAGCAGTACTTC	CASSIGGTSGSYEQYF
TRBV10-3	-	TRBJ1-2	TRBD1	TGTGCCACTTCCGGGACAGGGGAATATGGCTACACCTTC	CATSGTGEYGYTF
TRBV30	-	TRBJ1-2	-	TGTGCCTGGAGTGCTATTCGATTCGGGGGCTACACCTTC	CAWSAIRFGGYTF
TRBV9	-	TRBJ1-1	-	TGTGCCAGCAGCGTAAGGAGGGAGAACACTGAAGCTTTCTTT	CASSVRRENTEAFF
TRBV6-5	-	TRBJ2-1	-	TGTGCCAGCAGTTACGGGGACAATGAGCAGTTCTTC	CASSYGDNEQFF
TRBV28	once	TRBJ1-4	-	TGTGCCAGCAGTTTCCAAGGGGCTAATGAAAAACTGTTTTTT	CASSFQGANEKLFF
TRBV5-4	-	TRBJ2-7	TRBD2	TGTGCCAGCAGCGTAGCGGGAGGGGGGTTCTACGAGCAGTACTTC	CASSVAGGGFYEQYF
TRBV2	-	TRBJ1-1	-	TGTGCCAGCACACAGATGAACACTGAAGCTTTCTTT	CASTQMNTEAFF
TRBV5-1	-	TRBJ1-4	-	TGCGCCAGCAGCTTGGCTGGTGAGGGGGAAAAACTGTTTTTT	CASSLAGEGEKLFF
TRBV28	-	TRBJ2-3	TRBD2	TGTGCCAGCAGGCTGACTAGCGGGAGAGTATATACGCAGTATTTT	CASRLTSGRVYTQYF
TRBV7-2	-	TRBJ2-7	TRBD2	TGTGCCAGCAGCTTTAGCGGGGACTACGAGCAGTACTTC	CASSFSGDYEQYF
TRBV6-6	-	TRBJ1-5	TRBD1	TGTGCCAGCAGCCTAGGGACAGGGGGTCAGCCCCAGCATTTT	CASSLGTGGQPQHF
TRBV7-8	-	TRBJ2-5	TRBD2	TGTGCCAGCAGCTCCGGGACTACGTATATCCAAGAGACCCAGTACTTC	CASSSGTTYIQETQYF
TRBV6-4	medium-sized	TRBJ2-1	TRBD1	TGTGCCAGCAGTGACTCTGGGACAGGGGATACCAATGAGCAGTTCTTC	CASSDSGTGDTNEQFF
TRBV10-3	-	TRBJ1-1	TRBD1	TGTGCCATCAGTCGGGACAGTGAGACTGAAGCTTTCTTT	CAISRDSETEAFF
TRBV27	-	TRBJ2-1	TRBD2	TGTGCCAGCAGTTCCGGGGGGTACAATGAGCAGTTCTTC	CASSSGGYNEQFF
TRBV7-9	-	TRBJ2-7	-	TGTGCCAGCAGTGGACGGAGACTCTACGAGCAGTACTTC	CASSGRRLYEQYF
TRBV7-7	-	TRBJ2-1	-	TGTGCCAGCAGCACACAACCAGGGCCCAATGAGCAGTTCTTC	CASSTQPGPNEQFF
TRBV5-4	-	TRBJ2-4	TRBD1	TGTGCCAGCAGCCAGGAACAGGGGCGCGCCAAAAACATTCAGTACTTC	CASSQEQGRAKNIQYF
TRBV6-1	-	TRBJ2-3	-	TGTGCCAGCAGTGAAGTGGACGGGTCAACAGATACGCAGTATTTT	CASSEVDGSTDTQYF
TRBV28	few	TRBJ1-5	-	TGTGCCAGCAGTTTAGGGCGGAGTCAGCCCCAGCATTTT	CASSLGRSQPQHF
TRBV11-3	-	TRBJ1-1	-	TGTGCCAGCAGCTTATCGAGTACGAACACTGAAGCTTTCTTT	CASSLSSTNTEAFF
TRBV19	-	TRBJ1-1	TRBD1	TGTGCTACAAAACAGGGGGCGAACACTGAAGCTTTCTTT	CATKQGANTEAFF
TRBV9	-	TRBJ2-1	TRBD1	TGTGCCAGCAGCGCGAGCGGACAGGGAACCTACAATGAGCAGTTCTTC	CASSASGQGTYNEQFF
TRBV6-1	few	TRBJ2-7	TRBD1	TGTGCCAGCAGGGGGACAGGTGGGTTAAACGAGCAGTACTTC	CASRGTGGLNEQYF
TRBV28	-	TRBJ2-5	TRBD2	TGTGCCAGCAGTCCCTGGACTAGCGGGAGGAAAGGGGAGACCCAGTACTTC	CASSPWTSGRKGETQYF
TRBV27	-	TRBJ2-1	-	TGTGCCAGCAGTAGAAACCTCGGTAGTGTTGCGCAGTTCTTC	CASSRNLGSVAQFF
TRBV7-2	-	TRBJ1-2	TRBD1	TGTGCCAGCAGCTTCGACAGGGTCAGAGGCTACACCTTC	CASSFDRVRGYTF
TRBV5-1	-	TRBJ1-2	-	TGCGCCAGCAGCTTGAGTTCGGGGGGAGCATCCCACCTGATCTACACCTTC	CASSLSSGGASHLIYTF
TRBV19	-	TRBJ2-7	-	TGTGCCAGTAGTATAGGGAGACGGACTACCTACGAGGAGCAGTACTTC	CASSIGRRTTYEEQYF
TRBV6-6	-	TRBJ2-7	TRBD1	TGTGCCAGCACACGGACAGGGGAAGGCTACGAGCAGTACTTC	CASTRTGEGYEQYF
TRBV27	-	TRBJ1-2	-	TGTGCCAGCAGTTCCCTTCCCGCGGAGGCCTATGGCTACACCTTC	CASSSLPAEAYGYTF
TRBV25-1	few	TRBJ1-1	-	TGTGCCAGCAGTTCCCCGGACTTTTCGAACACTGAAGCTTTCTTT	CASSSPDFSNTEAFF
TRBV5-8	-	TRBJ1-2	-	TGTGCCAGCAGCTTGGGGTGGACGAACAATATAAACTATGGCTACACCTTC	CASSLGWTNNINYGYTF
TRBV19	-	TRBJ2-5	-	TGTGCCAGTAGTATCCGCGGGGGCGAGGCGACCCAGTACTTC	CASSIRGGEATQYF
TRBV7-2	-	TRBJ1-1	-	TGTGCCAGCAGCCAAGGGCCGAACACTGAAGCTTTCTTT	CASSQGPNTEAFF
TRBV30	-	TRBJ2-6	-	TGTGCCCTGGATGGTCGGGGCTCTGGGGCCAACGTCCTGACTTTC	CALDGRGSGANVLTF
TRBV5-1	-	TRBJ2-1	-	TGCGCCAGCAGCTCCGGGACCGGCTCCTACAATGAGCAGTTCTTC	CASSSGTGSYNEQFF
TRBV7-7	few	TRBJ2-5	-	TGTGCCAGCAGCCCCTACCTGTGGGAGACCCAGTACTTC	CASSPYLWETQYF
TRBV10-3	-	TRBJ1-1	-	TGTGCCATCAGTGGGACCGGGGACACTGAAGCTTTCTTT	CAISGTGDTEAFF
TRBV5-1	-	TRBJ2-2	-	TGCGCCAGCAGCTTGCAGGGCGGTACGAACACCGGGGAGCTGTTTTTT	CASSLQGGTNTGELFF
TRBV4-3	-	TRBJ2-1	TRBD1	TGCGCCAGCAGCCAATCAGCACAGGGGGGCAATGAGCAGTTCTTC	CASSQSAQGGNEQFF
TRBV6-6	-	TRBJ1-4	-	TGTGCCAGCAGTTACGCCTTTTGGGAAAAACTGTTTTTT	CASSYAFWEKLFF
TRBV7-6	-	TRBJ2-1	-	TGTGCCAGCAGCTTACAACAGGGTGGGGGCAATGAGCAGTTCTTC	CASSLQQGGGNEQFF
TRBV5-4	few	TRBJ1-1	TRBD1	TGTGCCAGCAGCTGGGACAGGACTAACACTGAAGCTTTCTTT	CASSWDRTNTEAFF
TRBV7-9	-	TRBJ1-1	-	TGTGCCAGCAGCCATCAGGGCACTGAAGCTTTCTTT	CASSHQGTEAFF